One and the same sample provided the 22 T cell receptor beta chains below, sequenced in a study of T-cell memory formation after mild COVID-19. One entry per CDR3 protein, called by TCRdb with MiXCR from the 5' RACE reads. The sample consists of 100,000 to 150,000 distinct CDR3 sequences, about 5.9% of them appearing once. Sequences were obtained from PBMCs or a T cell subset sorted from them (not recorded which). These receptors were collected from an adult woman who had mild COVID-19 (a few samples of this study predate the infection). Cell type and time point are not known.

Points on this clonotype: A clone one base away is much larger, so this may be a read error. This chain links TRBV6-2 or TRBV6-3 with TRBJ2-7, with unresolved D. This CDR3 spans 14 amino acids. Germline values: CDR1 MNHEY, CDR2 SVGEGT. DNA of the CDR3: TGTGCCAGCAGCAGTAATACGCCGACTTACGAGAAGTACTTC. The encoded protein is CASSSNTPTYEKYF.

This clonotype was observed at least ten times. This chain joins TRBV10-3 and TRBJ2-7, with 7 positions matching TRBD1. CDR1 is ENHRY, CDR2 SYGVKD, per germline. The CDR3 runs 12 residues. V lost 6 bases, J lost 6 bases, and 5 bases stayed unmatched. In DNA, the CDR3 is TGTGCCATCAGCCCGACAGGGACCGAGCAGTACTTC. Translating it yields CAISPTGTEQYF.

A few counts support this clonotype. V gene TRBV5-1 combines with J gene TRBJ1-2; TRBD1 might be the D (6 bases). V was clipped by 0 bases and J by 4 bases, with 16 bases between them. CDR3 size: 16 residues. The germline V gene encodes CDR1 SGHRS and CDR2 YFSETQ. CDR3 sequence: CASSLGDTSGTYGYTF. The CDR3 coding sequence is TGCGCCAGCAGCTTGGGGGACACCTCGGGAACCTATGGCTACACCTTC.

This clonotype has a count of ten or more. J is TRBJ2-1 and V is TRBV6-5, with TRBD2 matching 7 bases. The CDR3 sequence is 16 residues long. The germline V gene encodes CDR1 MNHEY and CDR2 SVGAGI. Trimming took 2 bases from V and 2 from J; bases not matched to a gene: 6. CDR3 sequence (DNA): TGTGCCAGCAGTTACGGCGGGAGATGGGCCTACAATGAGCAGTTCTTC. Amino acid sequence: CASSYGGRWAYNEQFF.

This clonotype was observed a handful of times. The genes are TRBV27 and TRBJ1-2; TRBD1 agrees at 9 bases. This CDR3 comprises 16 residues. The germline gives CDR1 MNHEY, CDR2 SMNVEV (reference sequence). The trim removed 5 bases at V and 4 bases at J, leaving 11 bases unmatched. The DNA of the CDR3 is TGTGCCAGCAGTGGGATAGGGACAGGGCGTAGCTATGGCTACACCTTC. It yields the protein CASSGIGTGRSYGYTF.

The table lists this clonotype with a few counts. The chain recombines TRBV3-1 with TRBJ1-2; D is undetermined. V was pared by 6 bases and J by 2 bases, with 10 bases between. Per germline, CDR1 LGHDT and CDR2 YNNKEL (reference sequence). The CDR3 sequence is 13 residues long. The CDR3 is CASSLGENYGYTF. In nucleotides, the CDR3 is TGTGCCAGCAGTCTGGGAGAGAACTATGGCTACACCTTC.

This clonotype was seen at least ten times. The chain recombines TRBV5-1 with TRBJ2-5; D may be TRBD2 (5 bases). From germline, CDR1 is SGHRS and CDR2 YFSETQ. The CDR3 is made up of 12 amino acids. V was shortened by 4 bases and J by 5 bases, with 9 bases between the two germline ends. CDR3 bases: TGCGCCAGCAGCCCACAGCGGGAGACCCAGTACTTC. As protein: CASSPQRETQYF. Full variable domain (missing parts from reference TRBV5-1 and TRBJ2-5): KAGVTQTPRYLIKTRGQQVTLSCSPISGHRSVSWYQQTPGQGLQFLFEYFSETQRNKGNFPGRFSGRQFSNSRSEMNVSTLELGDSALYLCASSPQRETQYFGPGTRLLVL.

The chain links TRBV9 to TRBJ1-2; D ambiguous. This CDR3 comprises 16 residues. The germline V and J ends were trimmed by 0 bases and 2 bases, with 14 bases remaining between them. Per germline, CDR1 SGDLS and CDR2 YYNGEE. CDR3 DNA: TGTGCCAGCAGCGTAGAGTCGGGGTCGGAGAACTATGGCTACACCTTC. Translation: CASSVESGSENYGYTF.

This clonotype was counted a few times. V usage is TRBV20-1 and J usage is TRBJ1-5; D possibly corresponds to TRBD1 (6 bases). CDR3 size: 15 residues. Looked up from germline, CDR1 is DFQATT and CDR2 is SNEGSKA (reference sequence). V dropped 3 bases and J dropped 4 bases, with 16 bases sitting between them. In DNA, the CDR3 is TGCAGTGCTAGGCACGGGACAAGAGGGAATCAGCCCCAGCATTTT. Its translation is CSARHGTRGNQPQHF.

The V gene is TRBV19, the J gene TRBJ2-1; 9 bases are a match to TRBD2. J was trimmed by 7 bases and V by 5 bases; bases with no gene match: 12. Germline CDR1 is LNHDA and CDR2 is SQIVND (reference sequence). The CDR3 runs to 16 residues. The CDR3 coding sequence is TGTGCCAGTAGTGGAGTAACAGCGGGAGGCAAGAATGAGCAGTTCTTC. This codes for CASSGVTAGGKNEQFF.

This clonotype was counted only a few times. The rearrangement uses TRBV4-1 and TRBJ1-1; 11 bases line up with TRBD1. The germline V gene encodes CDR1 MGHRA and CDR2 YSYEKL. J gave up 4 bases and V 5 bases, and 3 bases lay outside the gene matches. The CDR3 is 14 residues long. CDR3 sequence reads: CASSAGQGGTEAFF. DNA of the CDR3: TGCGCCAGCAGCGCGGGACAGGGGGGCACTGAAGCTTTCTTT.

The genes are TRBV7-2 and TRBJ1-6; TRBD1 is a possible D gene (5 bases). Trimming took off 2 bases at V and 6 bases at J, with 17 bases between the two ends. CDR1 and CDR2 from the germline V gene are SGHTA and FQGNSA. The CDR3 has 17 amino acids. The CDR3, as DNA: TGTGCCAGCAGCTTAATCCCCGGGGGAGGTCCTAATTCACCCCTCCACTTT. Residues: CASSLIPGGGPNSPLHF. The variable domain in full, with the rest retrieved from reference TRBV7-2 and TRBJ1-6, is GAGVSQSPSNKVTEKGKDVELRCDPISGHTALYWYRQSLGQGLEFLIYFQGNSAPDKSGLPSDRFSAERTGGSVSTLTIQRTQQEDSAVYLCASSLIPGGGPNSPLHFGNGTRLTVT.

The chain links TRBV10-3 to TRBJ1-2, with 9 bases aligning to TRBD1. Germline trimming cut 8 bases from V and 5 bases from J; bases unmatched to any gene: 9. The CDR3 is 14 residues long. In germline, CDR1 is ENHRY, CDR2 SYGVKD. This CDR3 reads CAISPADRGYGYTF. The CDR3 DNA is TGTGCCATCTCTCCCGCCGACAGGGGGTATGGCTACACCTTC.

Only a few counts were recorded for this clonotype. The J gene is TRBJ1-2, the V gene TRBV20-1; maybe TRBD1 (5 bases). V lost 1 base and J 8 bases, leaving 14 bases between the germline ends. This CDR3 is built from 13 residues. Looked up from germline, CDR1 is DFQATT and CDR2 is SNEGSKA (reference sequence). CDR3 coding DNA: TGCAGTGCTAGAGGGGGGGTGCTAGAAGGCTACACCTTC. Protein product: CSARGGVLEGYTF.

This clonotype was detected a few times. The V and J genes are TRBV5-1 and TRBJ1-2; no reliable D call. Germline lookup yields CDR1 SGHRS and CDR2 YFSETQ. This CDR3 region has 14 residues. V lost 2 bases to trimming and J lost 8 bases, with 16 bases between them. Here the CDR3 reads CASSFVSGGEGYTF. Written as DNA, the CDR3 is TGCGCCAGCAGCTTCGTATCAGGCGGGGAAGGCTACACCTTC.

In its sample, this clonotype was seen many times. This chain connects TRBV6-5 to TRBJ2-3, with 7 bases identical to TRBD2. Germline V lookup: CDR1 MNHEY, CDR2 SVGAGI. This CDR3 region has 13 residues. The V segment lost 10 bases and the J segment 2 bases; nucleotides outside the gene matches: 6. Here the CDR3 reads CATLAANTDTQYF. As DNA, the CDR3 is TGTGCCACCCTAGCGGCCAACACAGATACGCAGTATTTT.

This chain joins TRBV5-8 and TRBJ1-5, with D perhaps matching TRBD1 (6 bases). This CDR3 has 14 residues. V was shortened by 0 bases and J by 7 bases, with 11 bases between the two germline ends. In germline, CDR1 is SGHTS, CDR2 YDEGEE. This chain's CDR3 is CASSLEGGPQPQHF. In nucleotides, the CDR3 is TGTGCCAGCAGCTTGGAGGGGGGTCCGCAGCCCCAGCATTTT.

This clonotype was picked up a small number of times. The gene calls are TRBV5-1 and TRBJ2-1, with 12 bases lining up with TRBD2. Losses at the gene ends were 0 bases for V and 9 bases for J; bases not matched to a gene: 10. The CDR3 sequence is 17 residues long. Germline-derived CDR1 and CDR2 are SGHRS and YFSETQ. CDR3 in DNA: TGCGCCAGCAGCTTGGGGCTAGCGGGAGGGCCCCCCTTTGAGCAGTTCTTC. Amino acids: CASSLGLAGGPPFEQFF.

The sample holds a few counts of this clonotype. The chain recombines TRBV12-3 or TRBV12-4 with TRBJ1-1; D might be TRBD1 (5 bases). Trimming cost V 4 bases and J 1 base, with 10 bases left between them. CDR3 length: 14 residues. The CDR3: CASSSRQTNTEAFF. The CDR3 DNA reads as TGTGCCAGCAGTTCGCGACAGACGAACACTGAAGCTTTCTTT.

At least ten counts were recorded for this clonotype. This sequence joins TRBV7-9 and TRBJ2-1; unclear D gene. There are 13 residues in the CDR3. Germline values: CDR1 SEHNR, CDR2 FQNEAQ (reference sequence). V was clipped by 1 base and J by 5 bases, with 6 bases between them. The CDR3 bases are TGTGCCAGCAGCTTAGTAGGTAACAATGAGCAGTTCTTC. Amino acids: CASSLVGNNEQFF.

This clonotype was seen many times. The rearrangement uses TRBV5-5 and TRBJ2-5, with 10 bases identical to TRBD2. Trimming cost V 5 bases and J 5 bases; bases outside gene matches: 9. The germline V gene has CDR1 SGHKS and CDR2 YYEKEE (reference sequence). This CDR3 has 15 residues. DNA for the CDR3: TGTGCCAGCAGTCCCCTAGCGGGAGTTTTGGAGACCCAGTACTTC. The encoded protein is CASSPLAGVLETQYF.

The table lists this clonotype with many counts. This chain uses TRBV6-2 or TRBV6-3 with TRBJ2-2, with 9 bases fitting TRBD2. The CDR3 is made up of 16 amino acids. Germline V lookup: CDR1 MNHEY, CDR2 SVGEGT. V lost 0 bases, J lost 5 bases, and 4 bases stayed unmatched. CDR3 residues: CASSYSGLASTGELFF. The CDR3 coding sequence is TGTGCCAGCAGTTACTCGGGACTAGCCAGTACCGGGGAGCTGTTTTTT.